The rows below give T cell receptor beta chains drawn from one sample of a study of blood T cell repertoires in COVID-19. Profiled with immunoSEQ multiplex PCR; TCRdb holds only in-frame clones, not every one. The sample shows fewer than 250,000 clones, 80% to 90% of them seen only once. The source material was peripheral blood. The origin of the receptors is a man younger than 40 with acute or convalescent COVID-19. Both conserved end residues are part of each CDR3. D genes are given only for firm matches. Clone size is shown for a subset of rows, as once, few, many or a class of expanded clone.

d_call j_call clone_size v_call cdr3_nt cdr3_aa
NA TRBJ1-6 NA TRBV4-1 TGCGCCAGCAGCCAACCGAGAGGACAGCTCGTTTTTTCCTATAATTCACCCCTCCACTTT CASSQPRGQLVFSYNSPLHF
TRBD1 TRBJ1-6 NA TRBV19 TGTGCCAGTAGAGAAAACACAGGGGTTAATTCACCCCTCCACTTT CASRENTGVNSPLHF
TRBD2 TRBJ2-5 NA TRBV4-1 TGCGCCAGCAGCCTGGGACTAGGGGAGACCCAGTACTTC CASSLGLGETQYF
TRBD2 TRBJ2-2 NA TRBV7-6 TGTGCCAGCAGCCTCGGACTAGCGGGACCCGGGGAGCTGTTTTTT CASSLGLAGPGELFF
NA TRBJ1-2 NA TRBV5-1 TGCGCCAGCAGCCTCCCCGGACAGATCTATGGCTACACCTTC CASSLPGQIYGYTF
TRBD1 TRBJ2-7 NA TRBV5-1 TGCGCCAGCAGCTTGGTGAGGGGGCAGGACGAGCAGTACTTC CASSLVRGQDEQYF
NA TRBJ1-5 NA TRBV5-6 TGTGCCAGCAGCTTGTACGGCAGGGCTCAGCCCCAGCATTTT CASSLYGRAQPQHF
NA TRBJ1-5 NA TRBV30 TGTGCCTGGGGTGAGTTTCCGGGTCAGCCCCAGCATTTT CAWGEFPGQPQHF
TRBD1 TRBJ1-4 few TRBV5-1 TGCGCCAGCAGCTTTCAGGGGACAGCAACTAATGAAAAACTGTTTTTT CASSFQGTATNEKLFF
NA TRBJ2-2 NA TRBV7-2 TGTGCCAGCAGCTTAGTCGGAGCAGGGGTTGCCGGGGAGCTGTTTTTT CASSLVGAGVAGELFF
NA TRBJ2-2 NA TRBV7-3 TGTGCCAGCAGCCTGACGGGTGGTCCCGGGGAGCTGTTTTTT CASSLTGGPGELFF
NA TRBJ2-7 NA TRBV6-5 TGTGCCAGCAGGCGGGACGTTCGAGGCCCCCTGGAGCAGTACTTC CASRRDVRGPLEQYF
NA TRBJ2-3 NA TRBV18 TGTGCCAGCTCACCAGCATGGGACTCCTCCACAGATACGCAGTATTTT CASSPAWDSSTDTQYF
NA TRBJ2-1 few TRBV9 TGTGCCAGCAGCGCGGGGACAAAAAATGAGCAGTTCTTC CASSAGTKNEQFF
NA TRBJ2-7 NA TRBV4-1 TGCGCCAGCAGCCCCCCCGGGGCCTACGAGCAGTACTTC CASSPPGAYEQYF
NA TRBJ2-5 NA TRBV29-1 TGCAGCGTTGTGAAAGGGGGAGACCAAGAGACCCAGTACTTC CSVVKGGDQETQYF
NA TRBJ2-2 NA TRBV5-1 TGCGCCAGCAGCTTGGTCAGGCCTAATACCGGGGAGCTGTTTTTT CASSLVRPNTGELFF
NA TRBJ2-4 NA TRBV6-6 TGTGCCAGCAGTTACTCTGGCCAGGGGAACATTCAGTACTTC CASSYSGQGNIQYF
TRBD2 TRBJ2-1 NA TRBV2 TGTGCCAGCAGTTCAGGGACTAGTTCGGGGAATGAGCAGTTCTTC CASSSGTSSGNEQFF
NA TRBJ2-1 NA TRBV18 TGTGCCAGCTCACCACCTGCGTCTGCTGAGCAGTTCTTC CASSPPASAEQFF
TRBD1 TRBJ1-6 NA TRBV14 TGTGCCAGCAGCTGGGGACAGCCGGATAATTCACCCCTCCACTTT CASSWGQPDNSPLHF
NA TRBJ1-2 NA TRBV27 TGTGCCAGCAGTTTACGTTCGGCCCCTAGCACAAACTATGGCTACACCTTC CASSLRSAPSTNYGYTF
NA TRBJ1-4 once TRBV4-1 TGCGCCAGCAGCCAAGTACGTGGTATTGCGGGCCCGACGGGAGAAAAACTGTTTTTT CASSQVRGIAGPTGEKLFF
TRBD2 TRBJ2-1 NA TRBV7-2 TGTGCCAGCAGCCCCCGGCTAGCGGGGTTTTATGAGCAGTTCTTC CASSPRLAGFYEQFF
TRBD2 TRBJ2-1 NA TRBV6-5 TGTGCCAGCAGTTCCGGGGGGAGCTCCTACAATGAGCAGTTCTTC CASSSGGSSYNEQFF
NA TRBJ2-3 NA TRBV15 TGTGCCACCAGCAGAGGAGGAGGTAGAACCACAGATACGCAGTATTTT CATSRGGGRTTDTQYF
NA TRBJ2-3 NA TRBV6-5 TGTGCCAGCACCGTCGGGTTTTCAGATACGCAGTATTTT CASTVGFSDTQYF
TRBD1 TRBJ2-1 NA TRBV18 TGTGCCAGCTCACCCACAGGGGGTAGTGAGCAGTTCTTC CASSPTGGSEQFF
TRBD1 TRBJ1-2 NA TRBV5-4 TGTGCCAGCAGCAGGGGACAGGGCCAAGGCTACACCTTC CASSRGQGQGYTF
NA TRBJ1-1 NA TRBV2 TGTGCCAGCAGTCCCCGTGTGGGGGCCGAAACTGAAGCTTTCTTT CASSPRVGAETEAFF
TRBD1 TRBJ2-1 NA TRBV9 TGTGCCAGCAGCCGACAGGGGGAAGTCGGTGAGCAGTTCTTC CASSRQGEVGEQFF
NA TRBJ2-7 NA TRBV28 TGTGCCAGCCGGCTCGCTAGCTCCTACGAGCAGTACTTC CASRLASSYEQYF
NA TRBJ1-1 NA TRBV5-1 TGCGCCAGCAGCTTGGCGGGGGACACTGAAGCTTTCTTT CASSLAGDTEAFF
TRBD1 TRBJ1-1 NA TRBV4-1 TGCGCCAGCAGCCACGGACAGGTTAACACTGAAGCTTTCTTT CASSHGQVNTEAFF
TRBD2 TRBJ2-5 NA TRBV18 TGTGCCAGCTCACCCTCTAGCGGGGAAGAGACCCAGTACTTC CASSPSSGEETQYF
NA TRBJ1-2 NA TRBV4-1 TGCGCCAGCAGCCAAGGGGGCGAGACCGATAACTTTGCTAACTATGGCTACACCTTC CASSQGGETDNFANYGYTF
NA TRBJ1-2 NA TRBV4-1 TGCGCCAGCAGCCAAACTAACAGGGATGGCTACACCTTC CASSQTNRDGYTF
TRBD2 TRBJ2-1 NA TRBV30 TGTGCCTGGAACATGCTAGCGGGTAGCTCCTACAATGAGCAGTTCTTC CAWNMLAGSSYNEQFF
NA TRBJ2-1 NA TRBV7-9 TGTGCCAGCTTCGCAGGGGAAATGGCCTACAATGAGCAGTTCTTC CASFAGEMAYNEQFF
TRBD2 TRBJ2-1 NA TRBV5-5 TGTGCCAGCAGCCTGCTCGGGACTAGCGGGATCTACAATGAGCAGTTCTTC CASSLLGTSGIYNEQFF
NA TRBJ1-1 NA TRBV6-5 TGTGCCAGCATGTATTTCGCCAGGAACACTGAAGCTTTCTTT CASMYFARNTEAFF
NA TRBJ2-1 NA TRBV30 TGTGCCTGGAACCGGGGGTCCTACAATGAGCAGTTCTTC CAWNRGSYNEQFF
TRBD1 TRBJ1-1 NA TRBV6-6 TGTGCCAGCAGTTACCAGGGGGCGAGCACTGAAGCTTTCTTT CASSYQGASTEAFF
NA TRBJ2-7 NA TRBV7-6 TGTGCCAGCAGCCTCGCGTCCGGGACTCCCTACGAGCAGTACTTC CASSLASGTPYEQYF
NA TRBJ2-5 NA TRBV7-2 TGTGCCAGCAGCTTACAGGGTAGGCAGACCCAGTACTTC CASSLQGRQTQYF
NA TRBJ1-2 few TRBV28 TGTGCCCTCGGTGCACAGAAGTACTATGGCTACACCTTC CALGAQKYYGYTF
NA TRBJ2-5 once TRBV11-2 TGTGCCAGCAGCTTTCCACCGGGACAAGGAGAGACCCAGTACTTC CASSFPPGQGETQYF
NA TRBJ2-1 NA TRBV2 TGTGCCAGCAGTCCCGGACTAAGCTCCTACAATGAGCAGTTCTTC CASSPGLSSYNEQFF
TRBD1 TRBJ1-1 NA TRBV5-1 TGCGCCAGCAGCACTACAGGGGTTACTGAAGCTTTCTTT CASSTTGVTEAFF
NA TRBJ1-1 NA TRBV15 TGTGCCACCAGCAGAGGCGGAGGGAGCACTGAAGCTTTCTTT CATSRGGGSTEAFF
TRBD1 TRBJ2-7 NA TRBV15 TGTGCCACCAGCAGACGACAGGGGTACGAGCAGTACTTC CATSRRQGYEQYF
NA TRBJ1-1 once TRBV15 TGTGCCACCAGCAGAGAGATACAGAACACTGAAGCTTTCTTT CATSREIQNTEAFF
TRBD1 TRBJ1-1 NA TRBV7-3 TGTGCCAGCAGGACGGGGACAGGATTTGAAGCTTTCTTT CASRTGTGFEAFF
TRBD1 TRBJ1-1 NA TRBV28 TGTGCCAGCAGTTTAAGGAGAAGGGGGCGCCCTGAAGCTTTCTTT CASSLRRRGRPEAFF
TRBD1 TRBJ1-1 NA TRBV5-1 TGCGCCAGCAGCTTGCAGGGGGGGAACACTGAAGCTTTCTTT CASSLQGGNTEAFF
NA TRBJ1-3 once TRBV6-5 TGTGCCAGCAGTTACGGGCAGGGTTCTGGAAACACCATATATTTT CASSYGQGSGNTIYF